This T cell receptor (beta chain) was captured in a study of shared clonotypes between healthy human individuals. Positively selected for CCR7, the CD45RO-negative cells used as naive CD8 cells excluded terminally differentiated effector memory CD45RA+ cells. Study results and limitations: Sequencing of the sorted subsets was shown by rarefaction to be incomplete despite large depth.

Note on this clone: Its antigen is unidentified.

Assay used: immunoSEQ multiplex PCR; TCRdb lists only in-frame clones, some missing. The data show 800,000 or so clones, 96% seen once. V was clipped by 3 bases and J by 6 bases, with 9 bases between them. This CDR3 is built from 12 residues. Germline lookup yields CDR1 MNHNS and CDR2 SASEGT. This receptor was taken from a man aged 25-45 years in good health. The sequenced sample was naive CD8+ T cells sorted from blood. The chain has TRBV6-1 and TRBJ2-7; no definite D call. The CDR3 sequence is CASSEDVLEQYF. In DNA form, the CDR3 reads TGTGCCAGCAGTGAGGATGTACTCGAGCAGTACTTC.